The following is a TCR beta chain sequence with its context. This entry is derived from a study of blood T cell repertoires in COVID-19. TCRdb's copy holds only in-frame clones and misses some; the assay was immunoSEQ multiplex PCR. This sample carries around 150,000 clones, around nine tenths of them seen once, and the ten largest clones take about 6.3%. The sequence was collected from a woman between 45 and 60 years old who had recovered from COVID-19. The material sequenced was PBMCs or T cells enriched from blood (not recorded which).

CDR3 in amino acids: CASSFGGGKADTQYF. The CDR3 DNA reads TGTGCCAGCAGTTTTGGCGGGGGAAAGGCAGATACGCAGTATTTT. The V and J genes are TRBV27 and TRBJ2-3; 7 bases fit TRBD2. The germline gives CDR1 MNHEY, CDR2 SMNVEV (reference sequence). V lost 3 bases to trimming and J lost 4 bases; unmatched junction nucleotides: 7. The CDR3 contains 15 residues.